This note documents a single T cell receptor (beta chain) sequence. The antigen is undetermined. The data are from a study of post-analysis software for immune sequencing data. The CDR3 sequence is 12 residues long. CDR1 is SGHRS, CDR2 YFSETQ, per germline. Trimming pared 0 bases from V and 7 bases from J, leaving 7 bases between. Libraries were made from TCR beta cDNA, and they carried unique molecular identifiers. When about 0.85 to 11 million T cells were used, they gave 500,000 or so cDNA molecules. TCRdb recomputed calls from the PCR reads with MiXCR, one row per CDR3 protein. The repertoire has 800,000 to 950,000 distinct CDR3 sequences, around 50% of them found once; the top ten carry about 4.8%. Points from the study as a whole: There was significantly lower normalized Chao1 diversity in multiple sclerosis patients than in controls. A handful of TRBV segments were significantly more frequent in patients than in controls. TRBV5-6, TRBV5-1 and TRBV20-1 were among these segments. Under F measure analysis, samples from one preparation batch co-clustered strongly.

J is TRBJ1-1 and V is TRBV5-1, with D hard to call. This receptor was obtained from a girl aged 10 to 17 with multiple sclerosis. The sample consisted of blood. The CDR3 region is CASSLAAGEAFF. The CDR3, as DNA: TGCGCCAGCAGCTTGGCCGCGGGTGAAGCTTTCTTT.